Listed below are T cell receptor beta chains from one sample, sequenced in a study of blood T cell repertoires in COVID-19. Libraries were prepared by immunoSEQ multiplex PCR; TCRdb keeps only in-frame clonotypes and omits some of them. The sample includes some 50,000 clones, around 86% seen only once; the top ten take 5% to 6%. The sample was peripheral blood. These receptors were obtained from a man aged 40-49 years with active COVID-19. CDR3s include the opening cysteine and the closing phenylalanine or tryptophan. The order of the fields is V gene, J gene, D gene, CDR3 length, clone size, CDR3 protein, CDR3 DNA. D genes are given only for firm matches. Expanded clones are given a class, and other clones once, few, many or no size at all.

TRBV6-5,TRBJ2-1,TRBD2,14,.,CAVTSGPWRNEQFF,TGTGCTGTTACTAGCGGCCCTTGGAGGAATGAGCAGTTCTTC
TRBV5-4,TRBJ2-6,TRBD1,15,.,CASRRDREGANVLTF,TGTGCCAGCAGGAGGGACAGGGAGGGGGCCAACGTCCTGACTTTC
TRBV5-1,TRBJ2-1,.,14,.,CASSRDGGVNEQFF,TGCGCCAGCAGCCGCGATGGAGGGGTGAATGAGCAGTTCTTC
TRBV19,TRBJ2-7,TRBD2,16,.,CASRSLAEVPSNEQYF,TGTGCCAGTAGGAGTCTAGCGGAAGTCCCCTCCAACGAGCAGTACTTC
TRBV28,TRBJ2-7,TRBD2,15,few,CASNRLAGASYEQYF,TGTGCCAGCAATAGACTAGCGGGAGCATCCTACGAGCAGTACTTC
TRBV7-9,TRBJ2-1,TRBD2,17,once,CASSLAGLAAWVNEQFF,TGTGCCAGCAGCTTAGCGGGACTAGCGGCCTGGGTTAATGAGCAGTTCTTC
TRBV4-1,TRBJ1-5,.,15,few,CASSTFPAVGQPQHF,TGCGCCAGCAGCACGTTCCCGGCGGTGGGTCAGCCCCAGCATTTT
TRBV27,TRBJ2-7,TRBD2,14,.,CASSPGSGRARQYF,TGTGCCAGCAGTCCCGGTAGCGGGAGGGCCCGGCAGTACTTC
TRBV5-1,TRBJ2-7,.,15,.,CASATLSGGGYEQYF,TGCGCCAGCGCTACCCTTAGCGGCGGCGGGTACGAGCAGTACTTC
TRBV29-1,TRBJ1-5,TRBD1,13,.,CSVRQGRDQPQHF,TGCAGCGTCAGACAGGGGAGAGATCAGCCCCAGCATTTT
TRBV6-6,TRBJ1-2,TRBD1,15,.,CASSYSGAGGHGYTF,TGTGCCAGCAGTTACTCGGGGGCAGGGGGACATGGCTACACCTTC
TRBV7-8,TRBJ1-1,.,15,.,CASSLGGDLDTEAFF,TGTGCCAGCAGCTTAGGGGGGGACTTGGACACTGAAGCTTTCTTT
TRBV10-2,TRBJ2-7,TRBD2,15,.,CASSEGLAGVGEQYF,TGCGCCAGCAGTGAAGGACTAGCGGGAGTCGGGGAGCAGTACTTC
TRBV27,TRBJ2-5,.,13,.,CASRRTTQETQYF,TGTGCCAGCAGGCGGACTACCCAAGAGACCCAGTACTTC
TRBV27,TRBJ1-1,TRBD1,15,.,CASSPGQGVYTEAFF,TGTGCCAGCAGTCCCGGACAGGGGGTCTACACTGAAGCTTTCTTT
TRBV4-1,TRBJ1-4,.,16,once,CASSPVAFSVNEKLFF,TGCGCCAGCAGCCCGGTAGCCTTCTCCGTTAATGAAAAACTGTTTTTT
TRBV7-2,TRBJ2-3,TRBD2,16,.,CASRGGTSGSSDTQYF,TGTGCCAGCAGGGGAGGAACTAGCGGGAGTTCGGATACGCAGTATTTT
TRBV23-1,TRBJ1-5,.,16,.,CASSWGPIALGQPQHF,TGCGCCAGCTCGTGGGGGCCCATCGCGTTAGGTCAGCCCCAGCATTTT
TRBV9,TRBJ2-3,TRBD2,16,.,CASSVWVAGSTDTQYF,TGTGCCAGCAGCGTTTGGGTAGCGGGGTCCACAGATACGCAGTATTTT
TRBV19,TRBJ1-1,.,13,.,CASMADLGTEAFF,TGTGCCAGTATGGCGGACTTGGGGACTGAAGCTTTCTTT
TRBV27,TRBJ2-7,TRBD2,14,.,CASLGLAGRYEQYF,TGTGCCAGCCTGGGACTAGCGGGACGCTACGAGCAGTACTTC
TRBV6-5,TRBJ2-3,TRBD1,15,.,CASSSRGLLTDTQYF,TGTGCCAGCAGTTCTAGGGGGCTACTCACAGATACGCAGTATTTT
TRBV15,TRBJ2-6,TRBD1,17,.,CATSRGGQYSGANVLTF,TGTGCCACCAGCAGAGGGGGACAGTACTCTGGGGCCAACGTCCTGACTTTC
TRBV28,TRBJ1-2,TRBD1,14,once,CASSSGTGVYGYTF,TGTGCCAGCAGTTCCGGGACAGGGGTCTATGGCTACACCTTC
TRBV27,TRBJ2-1,.,13,.,CASSHLGTYEQFF,TGTGCCAGCAGTCATCTCGGGACATATGAGCAGTTCTTC
TRBV5-4,TRBJ1-4,TRBD1,14,once,CASSLQQGSEKLFF,TGTGCCAGCAGCTTGCAACAGGGGAGCGAAAAACTGTTTTTT
TRBV5-1,TRBJ2-5,TRBD1,15,few,CASSPDRVGQETQYF,TGCGCCAGCAGCCCCGACAGGGTAGGTCAAGAGACCCAGTACTTC
TRBV20-1,TRBJ2-1,TRBD2,14,once,CSASRSGGNNEQFF,TGCAGTGCTAGTCGCAGCGGGGGGAATAATGAGCAGTTCTTC
TRBV29-1,TRBJ1-5,.,13,few,CSVEEGGNQPQHF,TGCAGCGTTGAAGAGGGGGGGAATCAGCCCCAGCATTTT
TRBV5-5,TRBJ2-7,.,13,.,CASSLYSLYEQYF,TGTGCCAGCAGCTTGTACTCCCTCTACGAGCAGTACTTC
TRBV14,TRBJ1-1,.,15,.,CASSLASGGITEAFF,TGTGCCAGCAGCCTTGCCTCGGGGGGGATCACTGAAGCTTTCTTT
TRBV27,TRBJ1-1,.,13,.,CASRIDENTEAFF,TGTGCCAGCAGGATAGATGAGAACACTGAAGCTTTCTTT
TRBV5-1,TRBJ2-1,TRBD2,15,few,CASSSGTSGLNEQFF,TGCGCCAGCAGCTCGGGGACTAGCGGCCTCAATGAGCAGTTCTTC
TRBV19,TRBJ2-1,.,16,.,CASSIRFDGTYNEQFF,TGTGCCAGTAGTATAAGGTTTGACGGGACCTACAATGAGCAGTTCTTC
TRBV18,TRBJ2-4,.,16,.,CASSPRLQKAKNIQYF,TGTGCCAGCTCACCACGCTTGCAGAAGGCCAAAAACATTCAGTACTTC
TRBV11-2,TRBJ1-3,TRBD1,16,.,CASSRQGENSGNTIYF,TGTGCCAGCAGCAGACAGGGGGAAAATTCTGGAAACACCATATATTTT
TRBV19,TRBJ2-3,TRBD2,13,once,CARGLAVRDTQYF,TGTGCCAGGGGACTAGCGGTGAGAGATACGCAGTATTTT
TRBV29-1,TRBJ2-5,.,14,.,CSASAADIPETQYF,TGCAGCGCAAGCGCCGCCGATATTCCGGAGACCCAGTACTTC
TRBV3-1/TRBV3-2,TRBJ2-1,.,12,.,CASSQVSNEQFF,TGTGCCAGCAGCCAAGTTAGCAATGAGCAGTTCTTC
TRBV7-9,TRBJ2-5,.,12,.,CASSFSQGTQYF,TGTGCCAGCAGCTTCTCACAGGGGACCCAGTACTTC
TRBV18,TRBJ1-2,.,14,.,CASSPGQNNYGYTF,TGTGCCAGCTCACCAGGCCAGAATAACTATGGCTACACCTTC
TRBV5-6,TRBJ2-7,.,14,.,CASSTLRTVPEQYF,TGTGCCAGCAGCACTCTTAGGACAGTCCCCGAGCAGTACTTC